The 2 T cell receptor beta chains in this list originate from one sample, sequenced in a study of OX40 agonist ivuxolimab in advanced cancers. The library relied on the immunoSEQ multiplex PCR assay. Not all clones reach the TCRdb copy of this immuneACCESS table, which keeps in-frame sequences only. Checked studies attribute under half of the gap to unresolved V genes and leave the rest unexplained. This sample lists 45,000 to 55,000 clones; roughly 88% were detected once. Of the sample, roughly 3.3% is held by the ten largest clones. The sequencing used CD4+ or CD8+ T cells sorted from blood, collected in a trial of the OX40 agonist ivuxolimab. The receptor set was obtained from an adult with an advanced solid tumor such as melanoma, head and neck, liver or kidney cancer.

V is TRBV5-1 and J is TRBJ2-1; possibly TRBD1 or TRBD2 for D (6 bases each). The germline gives CDR1 SGHRS, CDR2 YFSETQ. The length of the CDR3 is 18 residues. The germline V and J ends were trimmed by 1 base and 2 bases, with 19 bases remaining between them. The CDR3 nucleotides are TGCGCCAGCAGCTTGTTAGGGCAGGGGACGGGGGCCTACAATGAGCAGTTCTTC. Its protein is CASSLLGQGTGAYNEQFF.

The J gene is TRBJ1-1, the V gene TRBV10-2; 7 positions match TRBD1. CDR3 size: 15 residues. V lost 6 bases to trimming and J lost 1 base; unmatched junction nucleotides: 8. CDR1 and CDR2 from the germline V gene are WSHSY and SAAADI. Here the CDR3 reads CASRATGTENTEAFF. CDR3 nucleotide sequence: TGCGCCAGCAGAGCAACCGGGACAGAGAACACTGAAGCTTTCTTT.